The T cell receptor (beta chain) under discussion was sequenced for a study of blood T cells in healthy people across ages (dated by TCRdb to the mid-2010s). Regarding the study in general: In model experiments, template switching captured about one uniquely barcoded TCR beta cDNA molecule for every two T cells. To track age-related changes in TCR beta repertoire diversity, the study relied on deep sequencing normalized with unique cDNA molecular identifiers. For two donors (one aged 18 to 29 and one aged 80 or older), the study analyzed two additional independent replicas of 1 million unique cDNA reads from the same blood draw. The donors were split into four age groups: young (average 16 years), middle-aged (39), aged (approximately 60) and long-lived (roughly 77). To avoid experimental bias, donors of different ages were spread randomly across the sequencing lanes.

Donors were 30 to 45 systemically healthy Caucasian individuals from Russia aged about 6 to 100 years. Each donor gave approximately 9.4 milliliters of peripheral blood, drawn into EDTA-treated Vacutainer tubes. PBMCs were isolated by Ficoll-Paque density-gradient centrifugation, with at least 6.5 million obtained per sample. Trizol reagent was used to extract total RNA from the PBMCs, yielding at least 5 micrograms per sample. The percentages of naive CD45RAhigh/CD27high T cells were determined by flow cytometry on a PBMC aliquot from every donor. The junction carries 13 bases between V and J, which are trimmed by 3 bases and 6 bases respectively. The CDR1 and CDR2 encoded by the germline V gene are SGDLS and YYNGEE. Counted from cysteine to phenylalanine, this CDR3 has 14 amino acids. Only CDR3 DNA remains: 42 bases, in frame from the first base. The receptor library was made with 5' RACE. This sample was sequenced with an Illumina HiSeq 2500. A second PCR of roughly 6 to 11 cycles was run with a J-beta primer mix and a sample-barcoded 5' primer. Each TCR beta cDNA molecule received a unique molecular identifier from a template-switch 5' adaptor carrying 12 random nucleotides. Each sample yielded at least 3 million CDR3-containing paired-end reads. All of the RNA was converted into first-strand cDNA using the Mint cDNA synthesis kit, with a TRBC-specific oligonucleotide serving as the primer. After uracil-DNA glycosylase treatment, a first 18-cycle PCR used universal primers M1SS and BC2_uni_R on all cDNA. The study's processing was this. Each sample was normalized by randomly selecting 1 million high-quality reads, each carrying a distinct molecular identifier. Reads with shared molecular identifiers were discarded instead of being binned into consensus sequences. CDR3 identification, clonotype clustering and error correction used MiTCR with a Q25 quality threshold and the strictest error-elimination algorithm. Lower-bound total TCR beta diversity was estimated with a nonparametric unseen species model using Euler transformation. The raw public reads went through TCRdb reprocessing: fastp at Q25, MiXCR clone calling, in-frame beta chains kept. Identical CDR3 proteins give one entry, which carries the most common genes and DNA. The V and J calls come from TCRdb's annotation, not from the publication. This sample is represented by about 1.7 million distinct CDR3 sequences; roughly 28% of them were singletons. The ten most abundant clones make up roughly 8.2% of the sample.

Comment on this clonotype: It has no known antigen specificity. Per-nucleotide qualities are absent, and no much larger clonotype sits a single base away.

The paper as a whole reports these results and caveats: Compared with the aged group, the long-lived group had more naive CD4+ T cells, fewer expanded clones and increased TCR diversity, suggesting age selection. Total diversity estimates from one million sequenced T cells were considered lower bounds and underestimates. The percentage of naive T cells measured by flow cytometry correlated strongly with observed TCR beta diversity. Because the CMV infection status of the donors was unknown, age-related changes in expanded clonotypes may potentially have been confounded. Because profiling used bulk unsorted PBMCs, naive and antigen-experienced compartments could not be compared conclusively. Observed TCR beta diversity per million T cells fell roughly linearly with age, and a significant reduction was already apparent by age approximately 40.

The clonotype was recovered from a woman in her thirties in good health. The sequenced sample was blood. The rearrangement combines TRBV9 with TRBJ2-1; the D segment cannot be called with confidence. The CDR3 here reads CASSAPWQTNEQFF. The DNA sequence is as follows: TGTGCCAGCAGCGCCCCCTGGCAGACCAATGAGCAGTTCTTC.